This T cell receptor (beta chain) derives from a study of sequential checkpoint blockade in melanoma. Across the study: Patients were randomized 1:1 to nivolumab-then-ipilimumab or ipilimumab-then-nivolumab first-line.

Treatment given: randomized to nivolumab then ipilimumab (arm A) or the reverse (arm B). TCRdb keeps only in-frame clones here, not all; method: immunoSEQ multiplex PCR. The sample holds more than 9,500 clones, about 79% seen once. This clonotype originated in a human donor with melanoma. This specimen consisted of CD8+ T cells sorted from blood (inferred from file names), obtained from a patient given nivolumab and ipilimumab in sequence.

The CDR3 sequence: CAWSAGQVADTQYF. DNA for the CDR3: TGTGCCTGGAGTGCGGGACAGGTCGCAGATACGCAGTATTTT. The gene calls are TRBV30 and TRBJ2-3; 8 bases map to TRBD1. Germline assignment: CDR1 GTSNPN and CDR2 SVGIG (reference sequence). Unmatched junction bases numbered 4, after V lost 1 base and J lost 4 bases. The CDR3 contains 14 residues.